The T cell receptor (beta chain) under discussion was sequenced for a study of cytomegalovirus exposure and HLA in healthy donors. A remark on this clone: Its antigen remains unidentified.

Regarding the study as a whole: Indistinguishable V segments, including TRBV6-2 and TRBV6-3, were excluded.

V lost 7 bases to trimming and J lost 8 bases; unmatched junction nucleotides: 4. The CDR3 sequence is 13 residues long. The germline V gene has CDR1 SNHLY and CDR2 FYNNEI. Amplification used 60 Vbeta primers and 13 Jbeta primers. The method was immunoSEQ multiplex PCR; TCRdb's version includes in-frame clones alone and lacks a portion of them. The table lists approximately 100,000 clones, around 80% of them singletons. Sequencing was carried out using PBMCs. The TCR comes from a woman aged 50 to 65 in good health and CMV-seropositive. V usage is TRBV2 and J usage is TRBJ2-1; 11 positions agree with TRBD2. The CDR3 region is CASTTSGAYEQFF. The DNA for the CDR3 is TGTGCCAGCACGACTAGCGGGGCATATGAGCAGTTCTTC.